Each of the 27 T cell receptor beta chains below was sequenced from the same sample in a study of CD8 T cells in Susac syndrome. With random hexamers, reverse transcription was performed on about 0.5 to 1 ug of RNA. From the immunoSEQ multiplex PCR reads, TCRdb called clonotypes with MiXCR, one entry per CDR3 protein. The sample records 200,000 or so distinct CDR3 sequences, approximately 95% being singletons. The sequencing sample was made of CD4+ T cells from PBMCs. Source of these receptors: a human donor with Susac syndrome.

This chain links TRBV29-1 with TRBJ1-1; 9 bases match TRBD1. The CDR3 has 13 residues. Germline-derived CDR1 and CDR2 are SQVTM and ANQGSEA. After removal of 7 bases from V and 5 bases from J, the junction contained 8 bases not matched to a gene. The CDR3 protein is CSALTGGGTEAFF. The CDR3 DNA reads TGCAGCGCTCTGACAGGGGGAGGTACTGAAGCTTTCTTT. Drawing the rest from reference TRBV29-1 and TRBJ1-1, the complete variable domain is SAVISQKPSRDICQRGTSLTIQCQVDSQVTMMFWYRQQPGQSLTLIATANQGSEATYESGFVIDKFPISRPNLTFSTLTVSNMSPEDSSIYLCSALTGGGTEAFFGQGTRLTVV.

The chain combines TRBV2 with TRBJ2-3, with unresolved D. CDR1 and CDR2 (germline): SNHLY, FYNNEI. Trimming took off 2 bases at V and 2 bases at J, with 5 bases between the two ends. The CDR3 is 13 residues long. CDR3 in amino acids: CASSELTTDTQYF. CDR3 nucleotides: TGTGCCAGCAGTGAACTGACCACAGATACGCAGTATTTT. Full variable domain (outside the CDR3, taken from reference TRBV2 and TRBJ2-3): EPEVTQTPSHQVTQMGQEVILRCVPISNHLYFYWYRQILGQKVEFLVSFYNNEISEKSEIFDDQFSVERPDGSNFTLKIRSTKLEDSAMYFCASSELTTDTQYFGPGTRLTVL.

V gene TRBV20-1 combines with J gene TRBJ2-3, with D possibly being TRBD1 (5 bases). The V gene's germline CDR1 is DFQATT and CDR2 SNEGSKA (reference sequence). This CDR3 comprises 14 residues. V was trimmed by 6 bases and J by 5 bases, leaving 18 bases between them. CDR3 DNA sequence: TGCAGTGCCAAGGCGACAGTAAGGGGAGATACGCAGTATTTT. As protein: CSAKATVRGDTQYF.

This clonotype occurred once. The chain recombines TRBV20-1 with TRBJ2-7; the D gene is possibly TRBD1 (6 bases). The ends were cut back, 2 bases at V and 5 bases at J, with 16 bases in the middle. The length of the CDR3 is 14 residues. Germline V gene data show CDR1 as DFQATT and CDR2 as SNEGSKA (reference sequence). The CDR3 region has the DNA TGCAGTGCTAGAAATGCCAGGGGCCGGGACGAGCAGTACTTC. Translation gives CSARNARGRDEQYF.

V is TRBV6-2 or TRBV6-3 and J is TRBJ2-1, with D uncertain. The CDR3 totals 14 residues. Per germline, CDR1 MNHEY and CDR2 SVGEGT. Trimming left V 0 bases short and J 1 base short, with 4 bases between. This CDR3 is CASSYSRSYNEQFF. In DNA form, the CDR3 reads TGTGCCAGCAGTTACTCGCGGTCCTACAATGAGCAGTTCTTC.

The chain has TRBV6-5 and TRBJ2-1; 11 bases are a match to TRBD2. In germline, CDR1 is MNHEY, CDR2 SVGAGI. The CDR3 covers 13 residues. Trimming at V came to 6 bases and at J to 6 bases, leaving 1 base not matched to a gene. CDR3: CASRLAGVNEQFF. The CDR3 DNA reads TGTGCCAGCAGACTAGCGGGAGTCAATGAGCAGTTCTTC.

The gene calls are TRBV15 and TRBJ2-5; 9 positions match TRBD1. The CDR3 sequence is 12 residues long. CDR1 is LNHNV and CDR2 is YYDKDF in the germline V gene (reference sequence). J lost 11 bases, V lost 3 bases, and 4 bases had no gene match. The CDR3, as DNA: TGTGCCACCAGCAGTGAGACAGGGGGACAGTACTTC. Residues: CATSSETGGQYF.

The chain links TRBV20-1 to TRBJ1-4; 7 nucleotides agree with TRBD1. Germline values: CDR1 DFQATT, CDR2 SNEGSKA (reference sequence). The CDR3 consists of 13 residues. The trim removed 7 bases at V and 6 bases at J, leaving 8 bases unmatched. The CDR3 sequence: CSVQRTGDEKLFF. The CDR3 coding sequence is TGCAGTGTACAACGTACAGGGGATGAAAAACTGTTTTTT.

This chain connects TRBV10-2 to TRBJ2-3; 10 bases are shared with TRBD1. The CDR3 is 14 residues long. CDR1 is WSHSY, CDR2 SAAADI, per germline. The ends lost 10 bases at V and 6 bases at J; junction bases unmatched: 10. CDR3 sequence reads: CATKTGGYRDTQYF. The CDR3 DNA reads as TGCGCCACCAAGACAGGGGGCTACCGGGATACGCAGTATTTT.

This CDR3 is CASSQLTLNTEAFF. The DNA for the CDR3 is TGTGCCAGCAGCCAATTAACCTTGAACACTGAAGCTTTCTTT. The gene calls are TRBV3-1 and TRBJ1-1; D gene unclear. V was clipped by 2 bases and J by 0 bases, with 7 bases between them. Per the germline V gene, CDR1 is LGHDT and CDR2 is YNNKEL (reference sequence). The CDR3 is made up of 14 amino acids. Looking up the rest from reference TRBV3-1 and TRBJ1-1 gives the full variable domain: DTAVSQTPKYLVTQMGNDKSIKCEQNLGHDTMYWYKQDSKKFLKIMFSYNNKELIINETVPNRFSPKSPDKAHLNLHINSLELGDSAVYFCASSQLTLNTEAFFGQGTRLTVV.

This chain joins TRBV6-5 and TRBJ2-6, with a possible D match to TRBD1 (5 bases). The CDR3 runs 14 residues. The V gene's germline CDR1 is MNHEY and CDR2 SVGAGI. V was shortened by 6 bases and J by 0 bases, with 6 bases between the two germline ends. The DNA for the CDR3 is TGTGCCAGCAGAACAGGCTCTGGGGCCAACGTCCTGACTTTC. It yields the protein CASRTGSGANVLTF.

The V gene is TRBV20-1, the J gene TRBJ2-5, with 8 nucleotides matching TRBD2. V lost 3 bases and J lost 5; bases outside the gene matches: 11. The V gene's germline CDR1 is DFQATT and CDR2 SNEGSKA (reference sequence). The CDR3 is made up of 15 amino acids. CDR3 in amino acids: CSARGTRPERETQYF. In nucleotides, the CDR3 is TGCAGTGCTAGGGGGACTAGGCCGGAAAGGGAGACCCAGTACTTC.

The genes are TRBV30 and TRBJ2-2; 8 nucleotides align to TRBD1. Per germline, CDR1 GTSNPN and CDR2 SVGIG (reference sequence). J lost 3 bases, V lost 2 bases, and 11 bases had no gene match. This CDR3 is built from 17 residues. The CDR3, as DNA: TGTGCCTGGAGTAAATCCAGGACAGGGCAACACACCGGGGAGCTGTTTTTT. Amino acids: CAWSKSRTGQHTGELFF.

The chain combines TRBV4-3 with TRBJ1-4; D is perhaps TRBD1 (5 bases). V lost 0 bases, J lost 5 bases, and 13 bases lay in between. The germline V gene has CDR1 LGHNA and CDR2 YSLEER. This CDR3 is 16 amino acids long. The CDR3 DNA reads as TGCGCCAGCAGCCAAGATCCTGCAGGGAGGAATGAAAAACTGTTTTTT. Translated, it gives CASSQDPAGRNEKLFF.

The chain couples TRBV12-3 or TRBV12-4 to TRBJ1-5; 8 bases are a match to TRBD1. The CDR3 consists of 14 residues. The J segment lost 9 bases and the V segment lost 6 bases, leaving 10 bases of the junction unmatched. The CDR3 nucleotides are TGTGCCAGCAGCACCCGACAGGGGTCATCGCCCCAGCATTTT. Protein sequence: CASSTRQGSSPQHF.

J is TRBJ2-3 and V is TRBV20-1; 9 nucleotides agree with TRBD2. Germline lookup yields CDR1 DFQATT and CDR2 SNEGSKA (reference sequence). Trimming took 6 bases from V and 4 from J; bases not matched to a gene: 14. The CDR3 runs to 16 residues. The CDR3 coding sequence is TGCAGTGCCACACCCCTAAGCGGGGGGTTGGCAGATACGCAGTATTTT. It specifies CSATPLSGGLADTQYF.

This clonotype is a singleton in its sample. CDR3: CSAKGQGNTGELFF. In nucleotides, the CDR3 is TGCAGTGCTAAGGGACAGGGGAACACCGGGGAGCTGTTTTTT. V gene TRBV20-1 combines with J gene TRBJ2-2, with 9 nucleotides matching TRBD1. The germline CDR1 and CDR2 sequences are DFQATT and SNEGSKA (reference sequence). V lost 4 bases and J lost 1; bases outside the gene matches: 1. The CDR3 totals 14 residues.

The genes are TRBV20-1 and TRBJ1-3; D call uncertain. The CDR3 has 14 amino acids. The germline V and J ends were trimmed by 6 bases and 0 bases, with 12 bases remaining between them. Germline CDR1 and CDR2: DFQATT and SNEGSKA (reference sequence). The CDR3 here is CSAASTSSGNTIYF. For the CDR3, the DNA is TGCAGTGCCGCCTCGACGAGCTCTGGAAACACCATATATTTT.

V is TRBV5-1 and J is TRBJ2-3; D not resolved. Between the trimmed V and J ends, which lost 2 bases and 1 base, there was a span of 11 bases. The germline gives CDR1 SGHRS, CDR2 YFSETQ. The CDR3 has 15 amino acids. This CDR3 is CASSFGPRGTDTQYF. In nucleotides, the CDR3 is TGCGCCAGCAGCTTTGGCCCCCGGGGCACAGATACGCAGTATTTT.

The CDR3 region has the DNA TGCGCCAGCAGCCTACACAGGGGATACACGAACACTGAAGCTTTCTTT. Translating gives CASSLHRGYTNTEAFF. The V call is TRBV5-1, the J call TRBJ1-1, with TRBD1 identical over 7 bases. Per germline, CDR1 SGHRS and CDR2 YFSETQ. After removal of 4 bases from V and 1 base from J, the junction contained 10 bases not matched to a gene. The CDR3 is made up of 16 amino acids.

The V gene is TRBV12-3 or TRBV12-4, the J gene TRBJ2-5; 8 positions agree with TRBD2. The CDR3 has 14 residues. V was pared by 8 bases and J by 6 bases, with 11 bases of the junction left unmatched. The CDR3 DNA reads TGTGCCAGCGAACCAGCGGGGGTCGCAAAGACCCAGTACTTC. It translates to CASEPAGVAKTQYF.

The chain employs TRBV10-3 and TRBJ2-1, with 13 nucleotides matching TRBD2. The V gene's germline CDR1 is ENHRY and CDR2 SYGVKD. The CDR3 sequence is 15 residues long. V lost 4 bases to trimming and J lost 7 bases; unmatched junction nucleotides: 4. CDR3 residues: CAISGGTSGVNEQFF. The DNA of the CDR3 is TGTGCCATCAGTGGCGGGACTAGCGGGGTAAATGAGCAGTTCTTC.

The chain carries TRBV9 and TRBJ1-2, with D possibly matching TRBD1 (5 bases). The ends were cut back, 2 bases at V and 4 bases at J, with 18 bases in the middle. Germline CDR1 and CDR2: SGDLS and YYNGEE. CDR3 length: 16 residues. The DNA for the CDR3 is TGTGCCAGCAGCGTGACAGACGGAGATCTGGGCTATGGCTACACCTTC. Its translation is CASSVTDGDLGYGYTF.

The V call is TRBV19, the J call TRBJ1-1; D is undetermined. In germline, CDR1 is LNHDA, CDR2 SQIVND (reference sequence). The CDR3 extends over 13 amino acids. V gave up 7 bases and J gave up 1 base, with 10 bases separating them. The CDR3, as DNA: TGTGCCAGTATTCCCCGTTCGAACACTGAAGCTTTCTTT. Translated, it gives CASIPRSNTEAFF.

The rearrangement links TRBV7-9 to TRBJ2-6; D is uncertain. V was cut by 8 bases and J by 5 bases, with 7 bases left in between. The CDR3 contains 12 residues. Germline V CDR1 and CDR2: SEHNR, FQNEAQ (reference sequence). The CDR3 DNA sequence: TGTGCCAGCGGGGAAAGGGCCAACGTCCTGACTTTC. Encoded protein: CASGERANVLTF.

This chain joins TRBV19 and TRBJ1-1, with a tentative D call TRBD1 (6 bases). Trimming took 3 bases from V and 3 from J, leaving 11 bases between them. Germline lookup yields CDR1 LNHDA and CDR2 SQIVND (reference sequence). The CDR3 runs 14 residues. The CDR3 sequence: CASSIGGSYTEAFF. In DNA, the CDR3 is TGTGCCAGTAGTATTGGGGGCAGTTACACTGAAGCTTTCTTT.

Only one count was recorded for this clonotype. The V call is TRBV4-1, the J call TRBJ1-5, with D tentatively TRBD1 (6 bases). Germline CDR1 is MGHRA and CDR2 is YSYEKL. The CDR3 runs 16 residues. Trimming removed 0 bases at V and 3 bases at J, with 12 bases between. The CDR3 DNA follows: TGCGCCAGCAGCCAAGATGCAGGGGACTACAATCAGCCCCAGCATTTT. Translation: CASSQDAGDYNQPQHF.